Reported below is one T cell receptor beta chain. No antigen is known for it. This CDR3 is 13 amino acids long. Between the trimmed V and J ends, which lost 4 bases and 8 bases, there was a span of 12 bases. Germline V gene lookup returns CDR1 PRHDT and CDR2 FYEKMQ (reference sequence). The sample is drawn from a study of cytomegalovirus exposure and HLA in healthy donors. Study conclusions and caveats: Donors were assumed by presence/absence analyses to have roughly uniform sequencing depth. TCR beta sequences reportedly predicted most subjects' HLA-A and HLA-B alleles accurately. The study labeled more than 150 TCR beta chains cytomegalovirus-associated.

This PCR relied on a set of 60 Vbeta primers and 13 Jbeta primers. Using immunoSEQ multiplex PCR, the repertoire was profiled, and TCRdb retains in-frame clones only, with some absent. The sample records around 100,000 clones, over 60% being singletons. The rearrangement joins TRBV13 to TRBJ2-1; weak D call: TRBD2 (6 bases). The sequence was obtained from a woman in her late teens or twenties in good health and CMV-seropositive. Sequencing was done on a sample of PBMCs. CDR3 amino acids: CASSYGTFDEQFF. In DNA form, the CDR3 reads TGTGCCAGCAGCTACGGGACTTTCGATGAGCAGTTCTTC.